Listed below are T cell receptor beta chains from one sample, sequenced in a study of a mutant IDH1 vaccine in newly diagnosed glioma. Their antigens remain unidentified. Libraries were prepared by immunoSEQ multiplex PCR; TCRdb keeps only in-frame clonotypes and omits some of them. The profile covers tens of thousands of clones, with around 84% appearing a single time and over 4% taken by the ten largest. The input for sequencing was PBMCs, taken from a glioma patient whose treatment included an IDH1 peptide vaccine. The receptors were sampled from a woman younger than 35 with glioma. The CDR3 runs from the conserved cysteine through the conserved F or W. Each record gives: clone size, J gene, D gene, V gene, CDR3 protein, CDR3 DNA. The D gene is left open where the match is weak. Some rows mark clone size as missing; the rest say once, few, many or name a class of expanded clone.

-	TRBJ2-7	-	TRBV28	CASSQGTYEQYF	TGTGCCAGCAGTCAAGGGACCTACGAGCAGTACTTC
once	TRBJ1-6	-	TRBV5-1	CASSLDRNSPLHF	TGCGCCAGCAGCTTGGACCGTAATTCACCCCTCCACTTT
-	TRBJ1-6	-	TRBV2	CASRGEGQYNSPLHF	TGTGCCAGCAGGGGAGAGGGACAATATAATTCACCCCTCCACTTT
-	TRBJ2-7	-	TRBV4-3	CASSQEAHSSYEQYF	TGCGCCAGCAGCCAAGAGGCGCACAGCTCCTACGAGCAGTACTTC
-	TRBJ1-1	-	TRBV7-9	CASSLGLPALRGNTEAFF	TGTGCCAGCAGCTTAGGGCTTCCGGCGCTGAGGGGGAACACTGAAGCTTTCTTT
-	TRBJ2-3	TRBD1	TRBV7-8	CASSERTGGLGDTQYF	TGTGCCAGCAGCGAACGGACAGGGGGCTTGGGAGATACGCAGTATTTT
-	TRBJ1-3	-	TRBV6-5	CASSFGNTIYF	TGTGCCAGCAGTTTTGGAAACACCATATATTTT
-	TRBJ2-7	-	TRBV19	CASRLSRQSLYEQYF	TGTGCCAGTAGACTCTCGAGACAGTCACTCTACGAGCAGTACTTC
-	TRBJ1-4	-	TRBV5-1	CASSSRPGEKLFF	TGCGCCAGCAGCTCCCGGCCGGGAGAAAAACTGTTTTTT
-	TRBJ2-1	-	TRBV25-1	CASSSSSEQFF	TGTGCCAGCAGTTCATCGAGTGAGCAGTTCTTC
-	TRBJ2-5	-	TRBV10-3	CAIGGSQYQETQYF	TGTGCCATCGGCGGCAGCCAGTACCAAGAGACCCAGTACTTC
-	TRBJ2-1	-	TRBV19	CASSIGGKQFF	TGTGCCAGTAGTATAGGGGGGAAGCAGTTCTTC
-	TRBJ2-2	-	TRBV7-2	CASSLGSSRIAKLFF	TGTGCCAGCAGCTTAGGTTCTAGCCGAATAGCGAAGCTGTTTTTT
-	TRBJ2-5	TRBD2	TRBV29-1	CSVEEGLAGGETQYF	TGCAGCGTTGAAGAAGGACTAGCGGGGGGTGAGACCCAGTACTTC
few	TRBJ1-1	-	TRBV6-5	CASSALVGTEAFF	TGTGCCAGCAGTGCCCTCGTTGGCACTGAAGCTTTCTTT
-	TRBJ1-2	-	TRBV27	CASRAGGRVSGYTF	TGTGCCAGCAGGGCCGGTGGTAGAGTGTCTGGCTACACCTTC
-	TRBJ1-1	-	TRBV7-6	CASSSLKPGAFF	TGTGCCAGCAGCTCCTTAAAACCTGGAGCTTTCTTT
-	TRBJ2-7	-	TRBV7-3	CASSLGGSGYEQYF	TGTGCCAGCAGCTTGGGGGGTAGCGGCTACGAGCAGTACTTC
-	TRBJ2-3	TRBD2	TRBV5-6	CASSFPLAGASTDTQYF	TGTGCCAGCAGCTTTCCACTAGCGGGTGCTAGCACAGATACGCAGTATTTT
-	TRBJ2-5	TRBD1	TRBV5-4	CASSPGQGRETQYF	TGTGCCAGCAGCCCGGGACAGGGAAGAGAGACCCAGTACTTC
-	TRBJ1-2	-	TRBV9	CATSGVEGGYTF	TGTGCCACCTCGGGGGTAGAGGGTGGCTACACCTTC
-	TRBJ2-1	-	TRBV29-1	CSVARGTSYNEQFF	TGCAGCGTTGCCCGCGGAACCTCCTACAATGAGCAGTTCTTC
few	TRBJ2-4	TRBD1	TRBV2	CASSEAGTGQDIQYF	TGTGCCAGCAGTGAAGCCGGGACAGGGCAGGACATTCAGTACTTC
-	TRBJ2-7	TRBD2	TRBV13	CASSLLKRGGSEQYF	TGTGCCAGCAGCCTCCTCAAGCGGGGGGGCAGCGAGCAGTACTTC
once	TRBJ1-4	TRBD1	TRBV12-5	CASGLVQGQGIEKLFF	TGTGCTAGTGGTTTGGTACAGGGACAGGGGATTGAAAAACTGTTTTTT
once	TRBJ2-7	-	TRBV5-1	CASSLGIFSYEQYF	TGCGCCAGCAGCTTGGGCATTTTCTCCTACGAGCAGTACTTC
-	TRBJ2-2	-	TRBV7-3	CASSLSTQGGELFF	TGTGCCAGCAGCTTAAGCACTCAGGGCGGGGAGCTGTTTTTT
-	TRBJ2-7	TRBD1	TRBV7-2	CASTWTGGRYEQYF	TGTGCCAGCACCTGGACAGGAGGTCGATACGAGCAGTACTTC
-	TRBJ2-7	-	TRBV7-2	CASSSWTGNYEQYF	TGTGCCAGCAGCTCATGGACGGGAAACTACGAGCAGTACTTC
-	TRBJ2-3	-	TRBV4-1	CASSIGLLDSQYF	TGCGCCAGCAGCATTGGACTCCTCGACTCACAGTATTTT
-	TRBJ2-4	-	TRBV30	CAWSQGSLIAKNIQYF	TGTGCCTGGAGTCAGGGGTCCCTAATAGCCAAAAACATTCAGTACTTC
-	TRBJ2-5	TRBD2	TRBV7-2	CASSRRAGGLVGQETQYF	TGTGCCAGCAGCCGTCGAGCGGGGGGACTAGTAGGGCAAGAGACCCAGTACTTC
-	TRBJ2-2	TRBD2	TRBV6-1	CASSGLRGLAEVQNTGELFF	TGTGCCAGCAGTGGACTTCGGGGACTAGCGGAAGTCCAGAACACCGGGGAGCTGTTTTTT
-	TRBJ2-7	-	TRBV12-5	CASGLTGRNSYEQYF	TGTGCTAGTGGTTTGACAGGCCGAAATTCCTACGAGCAGTACTTC
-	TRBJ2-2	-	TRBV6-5	CASSYYRDTGELFF	TGTGCCAGCAGTTACTACAGGGACACCGGGGAGCTGTTTTTT
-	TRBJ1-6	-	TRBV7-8	CASSSLAGNSPLHF	TGTGCCAGCAGCTCCCTTGCCGGTAATTCACCCCTCCACTTT
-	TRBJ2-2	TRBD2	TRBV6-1	CAIRASGRTGELFF	TGTGCCATACGGGCTAGCGGGAGGACCGGGGAGCTGTTTTTT
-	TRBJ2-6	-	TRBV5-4	CASSLRLTGSGANVLTF	TGTGCCAGCAGCTTGAGGCTTACAGGGTCTGGGGCCAACGTCCTGACTTTC
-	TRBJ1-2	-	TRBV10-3	CAIREQLEETGHYGYTF	TGTGCCATCAGGGAGCAACTAGAAGAGACGGGACACTATGGCTACACCTTC
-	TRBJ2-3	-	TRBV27	CAGRTDTQYF	TGTGCCGGCCGAACAGATACGCAGTATTTT
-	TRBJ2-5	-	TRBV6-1	CASSDAPTGARETQYF	TGTGCCAGCAGTGATGCTCCCACGGGGGCGAGGGAGACCCAGTACTTC
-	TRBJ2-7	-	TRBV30	CAGTGTPTSSYEQYF	TGTGCCGGGACGGGAACCCCGACAAGCTCCTACGAGCAGTACTTC
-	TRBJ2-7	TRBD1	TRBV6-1	CASSDRGREEQYF	TGTGCCAGCAGTGACAGGGGGCGGGAAGAGCAGTACTTC
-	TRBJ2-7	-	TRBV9	CASSVEVGGLGYEQYF	TGTGCCAGCAGCGTAGAGGTCGGGGGATTGGGTTACGAGCAGTACTTC
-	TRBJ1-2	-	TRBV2	CASSERQGSNYGYTF	TGTGCCAGCAGTGAACGTCAGGGCTCCAACTATGGCTACACCTTC
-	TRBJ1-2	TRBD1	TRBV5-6	CASSSGGTNYGYTF	TGTGCCAGCAGCTCAGGGGGGACTAACTATGGCTACACCTTC
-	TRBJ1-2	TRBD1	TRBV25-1	CASSVTDRGGYGYTF	TGTGCCAGCAGTGTAACGGACAGGGGAGGCTATGGCTACACCTTC
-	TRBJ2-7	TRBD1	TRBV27	CASSLTGYEQYF	TGTGCCAGCAGTTTGACAGGGTACGAGCAGTACTTC
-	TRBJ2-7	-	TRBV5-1	CASSLTSSSYEQYF	TGCGCCAGCAGCTTGACTTCCAGCTCCTACGAGCAGTACTTC
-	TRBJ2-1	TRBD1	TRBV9	CASSVGDRGFYEQFF	TGTGCCAGCAGCGTGGGGGACAGGGGGTTTTATGAGCAGTTCTTC
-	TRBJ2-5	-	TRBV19	CASSKNGGGETQYF	TGTGCCAGTAGTAAGAATGGGGGCGGCGAGACCCAGTACTTC
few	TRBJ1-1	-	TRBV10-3	CAIIPSTVLNTEAFF	TGTGCCATCATACCCTCTACAGTGCTGAACACTGAAGCTTTCTTT
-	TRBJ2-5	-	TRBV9	CASSPPRGETQYF	TGTGCCAGCAGCCCTCCCCGGGGAGAGACCCAGTACTTC
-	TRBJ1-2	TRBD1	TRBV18	CASSPRQGLSYGYTF	TGTGCCAGCTCACCTCGACAGGGGTTGAGCTATGGCTACACCTTC
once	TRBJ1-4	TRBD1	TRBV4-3	CASSPGQGDLRKLFF	TGCGCCAGCAGCCCGGGACAGGGTGACCTAAGAAAACTGTTTTTT
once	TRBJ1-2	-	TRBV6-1	CASSEEDAIDYGYTF	TGTGCCAGCAGTGAAGAGGACGCCATCGACTATGGCTACACCTTC
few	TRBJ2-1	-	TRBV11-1	CASSYTGSSYNEQFF	TGTGCCAGCAGCTATACAGGGAGCTCCTACAATGAGCAGTTCTTC
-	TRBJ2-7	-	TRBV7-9	CASSLGPINSYEQYF	TGTGCCAGCAGCTTAGGACCTATCAACTCCTACGAGCAGTACTTC
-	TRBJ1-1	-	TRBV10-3	CAIGEGRTEAFF	TGTGCCATCGGGGAGGGTCGCACTGAAGCTTTCTTT
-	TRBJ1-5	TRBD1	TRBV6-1	CASDRVGSNQPQHF	TGTGCCTCCGACAGGGTCGGTAGCAATCAGCCCCAGCATTTT